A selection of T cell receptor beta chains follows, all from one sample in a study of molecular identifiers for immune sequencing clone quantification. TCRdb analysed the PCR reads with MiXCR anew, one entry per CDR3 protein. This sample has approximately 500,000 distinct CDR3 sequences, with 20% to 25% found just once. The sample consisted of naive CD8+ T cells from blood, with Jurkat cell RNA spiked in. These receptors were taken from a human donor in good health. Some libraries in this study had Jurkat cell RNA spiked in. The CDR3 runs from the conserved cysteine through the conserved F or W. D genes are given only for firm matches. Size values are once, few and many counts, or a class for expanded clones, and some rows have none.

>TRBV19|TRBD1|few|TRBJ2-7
TGTGCCAGTACCCACGGGACAGGATTCGAGCAGTACTTC
CASTHGTGFEQYF
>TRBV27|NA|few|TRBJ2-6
TGTGCCAGCAGTCCCATCACATCTGGGGCCAACGTCCTGACTTTC
CASSPITSGANVLTF
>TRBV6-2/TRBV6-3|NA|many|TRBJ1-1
TGTGCCAGCAGTTACTCGAGCGTGTTAGCGTCTGGCACTGAAGCTTTCTTT
CASSYSSVLASGTEAFF
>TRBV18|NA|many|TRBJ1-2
TGTGCCAGCTCACCACCTGCAGGGGTAATGGTTTATGGCTACACCTTC
CASSPPAGVMVYGYTF
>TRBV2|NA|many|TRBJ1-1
TGTGCCAGCAGAGGCGCGGACAGAACCGGCACTGAAGCTTTCTTT
CASRGADRTGTEAFF
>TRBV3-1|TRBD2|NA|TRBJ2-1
TGTGCCAGCAGCCATAGGACTAGCGCCTACGATGAGCAGTTCTTC
CASSHRTSAYDEQFF
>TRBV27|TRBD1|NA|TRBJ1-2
TGTGCCAGCACCCCACTAGGGACAGGCTATGGCTACACCTTC
CASTPLGTGYGYTF
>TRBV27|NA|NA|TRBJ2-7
TGTGCCAGCAGTCCCAGGGGGGTTTGGCCCTACGAGCAGTACTTC
CASSPRGVWPYEQYF
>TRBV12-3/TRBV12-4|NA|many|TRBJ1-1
TGTGCCAGCAGTGCCGCCATATACACTGAAGCTTTCTTT
CASSAAIYTEAFF
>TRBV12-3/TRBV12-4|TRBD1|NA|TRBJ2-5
TGTGCCAGCAGCCAGAGGACAGGGTACCAAGAGACCCAGTACTTC
CASSQRTGYQETQYF
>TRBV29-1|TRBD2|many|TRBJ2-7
TGCAGCGTTGAAGAGGGACTAGCGGGAGGGCCTGGGGGCTACGAGCAGTACTTC
CSVEEGLAGGPGGYEQYF
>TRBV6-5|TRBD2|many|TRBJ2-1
TGTGCCAGCAGTTACTCGAATCTAGCGGCCTACAATGAGCAGTTCTTC
CASSYSNLAAYNEQFF
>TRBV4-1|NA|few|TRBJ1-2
TGCGCCAGCAGCCAAGTTCGGGGGCAGGGGTATGGCTACACCTTC
CASSQVRGQGYGYTF
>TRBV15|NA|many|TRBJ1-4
TGTGCCACCAGCAGGGTCAGGGGAGATGAAAAACTGTTTTTT
CATSRVRGDEKLFF
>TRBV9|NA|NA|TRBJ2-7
TGTGCCGGCAGCCCGATGGGGCAGCCAAACGAGCAGTACTTC
CAGSPMGQPNEQYF
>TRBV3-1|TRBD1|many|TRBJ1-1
TGTGCCAGCAGCCCGGGGACAGGGTATACGAACACTGAAGCTTTCTTT
CASSPGTGYTNTEAFF
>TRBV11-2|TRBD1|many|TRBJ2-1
TGTGCCAGCAGCTCGGGACAGGTATACAATGAGCAGTTCTTC
CASSSGQVYNEQFF
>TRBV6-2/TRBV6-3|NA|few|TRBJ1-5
TGTGCCAGCAAAAAAGGCCCGTCACGGGAGCCCCAGCATTTT
CASKKGPSREPQHF
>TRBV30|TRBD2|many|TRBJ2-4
TGTGCCTGGAAAGAAATTACTAGCGGAGAGCTAGCCAAAAACATTCAGTACTTC
CAWKEITSGELAKNIQYF
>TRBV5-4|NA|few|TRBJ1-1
TGTGCCAGCAGGGACATTACGAACACTGAAGCTTTCTTT
CASRDITNTEAFF
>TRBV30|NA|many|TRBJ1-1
TGTGCTTATAGTCGGGGCCCGAACACTGAAGCTTTCTTT
CAYSRGPNTEAFF
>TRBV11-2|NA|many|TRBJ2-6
TGTGCCAGCAGCGCCTTCTCTGGGGCCAACGTCCTGACTTTC
CASSAFSGANVLTF
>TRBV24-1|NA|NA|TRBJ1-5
TGTGCCACCAGTCCCAGCCAGAATCAGCCCCAGCATTTT
CATSPSQNQPQHF
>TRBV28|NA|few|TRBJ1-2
TGTGCCAGCAGTTTGGAGGGAAAGTTGATCGACTATGGCTACACCTTC
CASSLEGKLIDYGYTF
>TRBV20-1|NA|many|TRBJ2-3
TGCAGTGCTATAATAAGGGATCCGGTCAGGTTCCAAGCGGATACGCAGTATTTT
CSAIIRDPVRFQADTQYF
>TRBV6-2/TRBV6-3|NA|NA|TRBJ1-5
TGTGCCAGCAGTTACGTGGGGGGAGATCAGCCCCAGCATTTT
CASSYVGGDQPQHF
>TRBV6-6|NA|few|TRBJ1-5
TGTGCCAGCAGTTCCTGGGATAGCAATCAGCCCCAGCATTTT
CASSSWDSNQPQHF
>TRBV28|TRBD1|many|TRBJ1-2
TGTGCCAGCAGTGCAACAGGGGGGACCAACTATGGCTACACCTTC
CASSATGGTNYGYTF